This T cell receptor beta chain was captured in a study of breast tumors, draining lymph nodes, adjacent tissues. Samples came from axillary lymph nodes draining the breast cancer. Ten or more counts support this clonotype. As yet, its antigen is unknown. In TCRdb, the multiplex PCR reads were re-called with MiXCR into one record per CDR3 protein. The sample includes 150,000 to 200,000 distinct CDR3 sequences, around a third of them seen just once. General study findings and limits: Tumor T cell lymph node origin was a supported hypothesis, not proven. Luminal-like breast cancer showed significantly higher tumor–nontumor repertoire similarity than basal-like. Findings are consistent with lymph node origin and intratumoral expansion of most tumor T cells. Tumor repertoires ranked between lymph nodes and nontumor tissue in diversity, with V and J gene preferences.

In germline, CDR1 is SGHKS, CDR2 YYEKEE (reference sequence). The length of the CDR3 is 15 residues. Trimming removed 1 base from V and 2 bases from J, with 13 bases in between. This chain links TRBV5-5 with TRBJ2-7; possibly TRBD2 for D (6 bases). Input material: axillary lymph node tissue. This sequence was found in a female donor with breast cancer. Some clones in this sample may be carry-over from other donors' samples. CDR3 sequence (DNA): TGTGCCAGCAGCTTGTCTGTGGGAGGTGCCTACGAGCAGTACTTC. It codes for CASSLSVGGAYEQYF.